The next 7 T cell receptor beta chains were all read from a single sample in a study of OX40 agonist ivuxolimab in advanced cancers. Receptor amplification or capture employed the immunoSEQ multiplex PCR assay. The clones in this table, taken by TCRdb from immuneACCESS, are in-frame only. Not every clone is retained; where verified, under half of the shortfall comes from an unresolved V gene, and the cause of the rest is unknown. This sample has tens of thousands of clones in its table, and around nine tenths of those were observed once. The ten largest clones capture under 8% of the sample. The starting material was CD4+ or CD8+ T cells sorted from blood, obtained in a trial of the OX40 agonist ivuxolimab. These TCRs come from an adult with an advanced solid tumor such as melanoma, head and neck, liver or kidney cancer.

In DNA form, the CDR3 reads TGCGCCAGCAGCCCGGTGGGGGGCCTACAGCCCCAGCATTTT. Translation: CASSPVGGLQPQHF. V gene TRBV5-1 combines with J gene TRBJ1-5, with D perhaps matching TRBD1 (6 bases). The CDR3 runs to 14 residues. The germline V gene encodes CDR1 SGHRS and CDR2 YFSETQ. V lost 4 bases and J lost 7, with 15 bases in between.

This clone was seen once. The chain joins TRBV6-5 to TRBJ2-7; D remains ambiguous. CDR3 length: 13 amino acids. Per germline, CDR1 MNHEY and CDR2 SVGAGI. V lost 0 bases, J lost 3 bases, and 6 bases lay in between. The CDR3 coding sequence is TGTGCCAGCAGTTACTCGACCAGCTACGAGCAGTACTTC. It codes for CASSYSTSYEQYF.

The CDR3 DNA sequence: TGTGCCAGTAGTATTGGCCAGTCCTACGAGCAGTACTTC. Its protein product is CASSIGQSYEQYF. The chain is built from TRBV19 and TRBJ2-7; D gene unclear. CDR3 length equals 13 residues. CDR1 and CDR2 (germline): LNHDA, SQIVND (reference sequence). V dropped 3 bases and J dropped 1 base, with 7 bases sitting between them.

V gene TRBV15 combines with J gene TRBJ2-5, with D perhaps given as TRBD1 or TRBD2 (5 bases each). The length of the CDR3 is 16 residues. Trimming removed 5 bases from V and 2 bases from J, with 18 bases in between. The germline CDR1 and CDR2 sequences are LNHNV and YYDKDF (reference sequence). CDR3 in amino acids: CATSGGTGRPQETQYF. CDR3 DNA sequence: TGTGCCACCAGCGGGGGTACGGGTAGGCCGCAAGAGACCCAGTACTTC.

CDR3 coding DNA: TGTGCCTGGAGAAGAAGACAGGGTCTAGGGGCTAACTATGGCTACACCTTC. This encodes CAWRRRQGLGANYGYTF. The V and J genes are TRBV30 and TRBJ1-2, with 7 positions matching TRBD1. CDR1 GTSNPN and CDR2 SVGIG come from the germline V gene (reference sequence). Trimming removed 3 bases from V and 0 bases from J; junction bases left unmatched: 13. The CDR3 contains 17 residues.

The chain employs TRBV7-2 and TRBJ1-3; D unclear. Germline CDR1 and CDR2: SGHTA and FQGNSA. V was shortened by 1 base and J by 0 bases, with 13 bases between the two germline ends. The CDR3 has 17 amino acids. The CDR3 spells CASSLVWGGNSGNTIYF. CDR3 DNA sequence: TGTGCCAGCAGCTTAGTATGGGGTGGTAACTCTGGAAACACCATATATTTT.

The V and J genes are TRBV5-5 and TRBJ2-3, with D perhaps TRBD2 (5 bases). CDR1 is SGHKS, CDR2 YYEKEE, per germline (reference sequence). The V and J ends lost 7 bases and 0 bases respectively, with 9 bases between them. This CDR3 contains 13 residues. CDR3 loop: CASGSPSTDTQYF. DNA for the CDR3: TGTGCCAGCGGGAGCCCTAGCACAGATACGCAGTATTTT.